Listed below are T cell receptor beta chains from one sample, sequenced in a study of blood T cell repertoires in COVID-19. The data were produced by immunoSEQ multiplex PCR, yet TCRdb's version contains in-frame clones alone and is incomplete. Seen here are 320,000 or so clones, 89% observed once, and the top ten hold approximately 4.7%. Sequenced material: PBMCs or T cells enriched from blood (not recorded which). The receptors were sampled from a man in his fifties or sixties who had recovered from COVID-19. Each CDR3 is given without its conserved first and last residue.

>TRBV19|TRBJ1-4
ASTIQPGSTNEKLF
>TRBV6-5|TRBJ2-1
ASRYPGRRVNEQF
>TRBV5-1|TRBJ2-3
ASSLRQDWTDTQY
>TRBV5-1|TRBJ2-1
ASSLDALRVGNEQF
>TRBV5-1|TRBJ2-5
ASTSGRGQETQY
>TRBV9|TRBJ2-5
ATGGGRETQY
>TRBV19|TRBJ2-6
ASSIRGSGANVLT
>TRBV27|TRBJ1-1
ASSFDRDREVRNTEAF
>TRBV19|TRBJ2-1
ASSMDLARQF
>TRBV5-1|TRBJ1-1
ASRYSGAPFLNTEAF
>TRBV7-8|TRBJ2-1
ASSRENEQF
>TRBV3-1/TRBV3-2|TRBJ2-7
ASSQSGGATYEQY
>TRBV11-2|TRBJ2-3
ASSLVGTGGLRADTQY
>TRBV7-3|TRBJ2-6
ASSPRGQSTGANVLT
>TRBV7-9|TRBJ2-2
ASSLGQGFTGELF
>TRBV28|TRBJ2-7
ASTQWTSDSYEQY
>TRBV2|TRBJ2-3
ASSEVGLAALLSTDTQY
>TRBV5-8|TRBJ1-2
ASSFIQGNYGYT
>TRBV19|TRBJ1-1
ASSMIGGQRLNTEAF
>TRBV9|TRBJ1-6
ASSVTVGLGSPLH
>TRBV7-9|TRBJ1-1
ASSFMGIEAF
>TRBV30|TRBJ2-7
AWSLRGGPYEQY
>TRBV10-3|TRBJ2-3
AISERAVTDTQY
>TRBV5-6|TRBJ2-7
ASSSTGTSRSYEQY
>TRBV6-5|TRBJ2-5
ASSYRGEETQY
>TRBV12-2|TRBJ2-1
ASRFLRLAGDPYNEQF
>TRBV5-1|TRBJ2-7
ASSPSGSRSYEQY
>TRBV28|TRBJ2-3
ASSLWSDSTDTQY
>TRBV18|TRBJ1-4
ASSPRADGEKLF
>TRBV6-5|TRBJ1-2
ASSYSAGGQGGYT
>TRBV19|TRBJ2-7
ASSIVTADFYEQY
>TRBV7-9|TRBJ2-5
ASSLLGLASQTQY
>TRBV20-1|TRBJ1-4
SPYTNEKLF
>TRBV5-1|TRBJ1-5
ASRPGASSNQPQH
>TRBV19|TRBJ2-1
ASSRTSGDEQF
>TRBV9|TRBJ1-6
ASSSDRVQSPLH
>TRBV4-2|TRBJ1-4
ASSPQGRTDEKLF
>TRBV28|TRBJ1-2
ASSSTLGTGYYGYT
>TRBV5-4|TRBJ2-2
ASSLKTTNTGELF
>TRBV29-1|TRBJ2-2
SVPNQGTTGELF
>TRBV27|TRBJ2-1
ASSLVGTGGRNEQF
>TRBV4-3|TRBJ2-3
ASSQVAGSFGTDTQY
>TRBV20-1|TRBJ2-7
SAEGLEEQY
>TRBV4-1|TRBJ1-4
ASSQEFAPTNRGTDEKLF
>TRBV28|TRBJ1-3
ASSLYRARGQTGNTIY
>TRBV20-1|TRBJ2-3
SASSGSFGTDTQY
>TRBV10-3|TRBJ2-1
AISGRQGASYNEQF
>TRBV7-9|TRBJ2-1
ASSFRTGGSYNEQF